Listed here are 27 T cell receptor beta chains from one sample, sequenced in a study of cytomegalovirus exposure and HLA in healthy donors (dated by TCRdb to the late 2010s). The method was the immunoSEQ multiplex PCR assay. For the multiplex PCR, a mixture combining 60 forward primers for TCR Vbeta segments and 13 reverse primers for TCR Jbeta segments was used. TCRdb re-hosts the immuneACCESS table, in-frame sequences only. Its copies lack some clones; in the studies checked, an unresolved V gene accounts for under half of them, and the cause for the rest is not known. The sample data list 200,000 or so clones, and just under 70% of these were observed just once. The biggest ten clones account for around 3% of the sample. Sequencing input: PBMCs. These TCRs come from a man between 35 and 55 years old in good health and CMV-seropositive.

The rearrangement uses TRBV7-8 and TRBJ2-3; 16 nucleotides line up with TRBD2. Germline-derived CDR1 and CDR2 are SGHVS and FQNEAQ. Germline trimming cut 4 bases from V and 6 bases from J; bases unmatched to any gene: 4. The length of the CDR3 is 16 residues. The CDR3: CASSSGLAGGPDTQYF. CDR3 nucleotide sequence: TGTGCCAGCAGCTCGGGACTAGCGGGGGGGCCCGATACGCAGTATTTT.

This clone was detected a few times. The V gene is TRBV7-9, the J gene TRBJ1-5; the D is unclear. Germline V lookup: CDR1 SEHNR, CDR2 FQNEAQ (reference sequence). The CDR3 consists of 12 residues. V was trimmed by 4 bases and J by 12 bases, leaving 13 bases between them. For the CDR3, the DNA is TGTGCCAGCAGCTCCCGGGAAGAAGTCCAGCATTTT. Amino acid sequence: CASSSREEVQHF.

This clone has a handful of counts. The genes are TRBV19 and TRBJ1-5, with a weak D call TRBD1 (6 bases). The CDR3 sequence is 15 residues long. Trimming removed 5 bases at V and 7 bases at J, with 18 bases between. CDR1 and CDR2 from the germline V gene are LNHDA and SQIVND (reference sequence). The chain's CDR3 is CASSSPRGAMQPQHF. CDR3 DNA: TGTGCCAGTAGTTCCCCCCGGGGGGCGATGCAGCCCCAGCATTTT.

This chain uses TRBV11-3 with TRBJ2-3, with unresolved D. CDR3 length: 13 amino acids. The germline gives CDR1 SGHNT, CDR2 YENEEA. The V end was cut by 1 base, the J end by 3 bases, with 5 bases between. CDR3 in DNA: TGTGCCAGCAGCTTAGTACGGACAGATACGCAGTATTTT. Translated, it gives CASSLVRTDTQYF.

The chain recombines TRBV28 with TRBJ2-7; 10 bases agree with TRBD2. The germline V gene has CDR1 MDHEN and CDR2 SYDVKM. The CDR3 runs 18 residues. The V and J ends lost 6 bases and 0 bases, in that order; junction bases with no gene match: 14. The CDR3 here is CASRLSGGSFIFSYEQYF. CDR3 nucleotide sequence: TGTGCCAGCAGGCTTAGCGGGGGGTCCTTCATATTCTCCTACGAGCAGTACTTC.

This chain uses TRBV6-5 with TRBJ2-1; 11 bases fit TRBD2. CDR1 is MNHEY and CDR2 is SVGAGI in the germline V gene. This CDR3 has 15 amino acids. V was clipped by 5 bases and J by 3 bases; unmatched bases: 3. Here the CDR3 reads CASSAGTSGYNEQFF. The CDR3 bases are TGTGCCAGCAGTGCCGGGACTAGCGGCTACAATGAGCAGTTCTTC.

The chain uses TRBV18 and TRBJ1-4; D unclear. V gave up 9 bases and J gave up 3 bases, with 14 bases separating them. This CDR3 has 14 residues. CDR1 KGHSH and CDR2 LQKENI come from the germline V gene. The CDR3 spells CASSEVLANEKLFF. In nucleotides, the CDR3 is TGTGCCAGTTCCGAGGTATTAGCTAATGAAAAACTGTTTTTT.

This clone was seen a single time. The V and J genes are TRBV18 and TRBJ2-7, with D perhaps TRBD1 (6 bases). The germline V and J ends were trimmed by 1 base and 2 bases, with 9 bases remaining between them. The CDR3 has 14 residues. CDR1 and CDR2 (germline): KGHSH, LQKENI. The CDR3, as DNA: TGTGCCAGCTCACCACAGGGGGTACCCTACGAGCAGTACTTC. Its translation is CASSPQGVPYEQYF.

This rearrangement joins TRBV4-3 to TRBJ2-2, with D unresolved. The CDR3 is 14 amino acids. V lost 1 base to trimming and J lost 4 bases, with 7 bases between them. CDR1 and CDR2 from the germline V gene are LGHNA and YSLEER. CDR3 in DNA: TGCGCCAGCAGCCAAGCTTTAGCCACCGGGGAGCTGTTTTTT. Protein sequence: CASSQALATGELFF.

J is TRBJ2-3 and V is TRBV7-2; 7 positions match TRBD2. This CDR3 spans 15 amino acids. Looked up from germline, CDR1 is SGHTA and CDR2 is FQGNSA. After removal of 5 bases from V and 6 bases from J, the junction contained 11 bases not matched to a gene. CDR3 sequence (DNA): TGTGCCAGCAGCCCCCCTGTAGGGGAGGGGGATACGCAGTATTTT. It encodes CASSPPVGEGDTQYF.

This sequence joins TRBV6-6 and TRBJ1-5; D is possibly TRBD1 (6 bases). The CDR3 is made up of 14 amino acids. V was cut by 7 bases and J by 5 bases, with 15 bases left in between. The germline V gene has CDR1 MNHNY and CDR2 SVGAGI (reference sequence). CDR3: CASTLGGGYQPQHF. CDR3 DNA: TGTGCCAGCACCCTTGGGGGGGGCTATCAGCCCCAGCATTTT.

The rearrangement joins TRBV6-6 to TRBJ2-7; the D gene is possibly TRBD1 (6 bases). V lost 0 bases and J lost 2, with 8 bases in between. The CDR3 runs 14 residues. CDR1 is MNHNY and CDR2 is SVGAGI in the germline V gene (reference sequence). CDR3 sequence: CASSYSGAAYEQYF. DNA for the CDR3: TGTGCCAGCAGTTACTCGGGGGCCGCCTACGAGCAGTACTTC.

This chain connects TRBV27 to TRBJ2-7; 8 bases map to TRBD1. CDR1 MNHEY and CDR2 SMNVEV come from the germline V gene (reference sequence). CDR3 length equals 15 residues. V was pared by 6 bases and J by 4 bases, with 11 bases of the junction left unmatched. This chain's CDR3 is CASSALPGGRYEQYF. The CDR3 nucleotides read TGTGCCAGCAGCGCCCTGCCAGGGGGCAGGTACGAGCAGTACTTC.

This clone has a handful of counts. Within the sample, other DNA sequences also encode this same CDR3. The V gene is TRBV27, the J gene TRBJ2-7; D not certain. This CDR3 has 14 amino acids. Trimming removed 2 bases at V and 2 bases at J, with 10 bases between. Germline V gene data show CDR1 as MNHEY and CDR2 as SMNVEV (reference sequence). CDR3 sequence reads: CASSLGLNAYEQYF. The CDR3 nucleotides are TGTGCCAGCAGTTTAGGCCTCAATGCCTACGAGCAGTACTTC.

The chain links TRBV5-8 to TRBJ2-7, with 10 positions matching TRBD1. The CDR3 length is 14 residues. V dropped 1 base and J dropped 3; count of bases not matched to a gene: 1. Germline CDR1 and CDR2: SGHTS and YDEGEE. CDR3 amino acids: CASSLWTGGYEQYF. The DNA of the CDR3 is TGTGCCAGCAGCTTGTGGACAGGGGGCTACGAGCAGTACTTC.

The chain uses TRBV4-2 and TRBJ1-4; D not certain. This CDR3 spans 19 amino acids. V lost 1 base to trimming and J lost 5 bases, with 23 bases between them. Germline lookup yields CDR1 LGHNA and CDR2 YNFKEQ. The CDR3 region has the DNA TGTGCCAGCAGCCAAGTAATTTTCCGGGGAACTGTCCCAAATGAAAAACTGTTTTTT. It codes for CASSQVIFRGTVPNEKLFF.

The chain recombines TRBV7-2 with TRBJ1-4, with D maybe TRBD1 (6 bases). The CDR3 extends over 15 amino acids. V gave up 5 bases and J gave up 4 bases, with 14 bases separating them. The germline CDR1 and CDR2 sequences are SGHTA and FQGNSA. The CDR3 nucleotides read TGTGCCAGCAGCGGTGGGGGGGGGCGTAATGAAAAACTGTTTTTT. Amino acid sequence: CASSGGGGRNEKLFF.

The genes are TRBV5-6 and TRBJ2-7; maybe TRBD2 (7 bases). This CDR3 comprises 16 residues. V was trimmed by 4 bases and J by 0 bases, leaving 17 bases between them. Per the germline V gene, CDR1 is SGHDT and CDR2 is YYEEEE. CDR3 protein: CASSPKGGGSSYEQYF. The CDR3 DNA sequence: TGTGCCAGCAGCCCCAAAGGGGGGGGGAGCTCCTACGAGCAGTACTTC.

V gene TRBV11-2 combines with J gene TRBJ2-5; D not certain. The DNA end lines up better with TRBJ2-7; the J call may be wrong. CDR3 size: 12 residues. Germline CDR1 SGHAT, CDR2 FQNNGV. In DNA, the CDR3 is TGTGCCAGCAGCTTAGGGGCCTACGAGCAGTACTTC. It codes for CASSLGAYEQYF.

This chain connects TRBV5-8 to TRBJ2-3; 7 nucleotides align to TRBD1. The V gene's germline CDR1 is SGHTS and CDR2 YDEGEE. The junction had 1 base not matched to a gene; V was cut back by 0 bases and J by 6 bases. The CDR3 has 13 residues. CDR3 in amino acids: CASSLDRGDTQYF. In nucleotides, the CDR3 is TGTGCCAGCAGCTTGGACAGGGGCGATACGCAGTATTTT.

This chain joins TRBV6-5 and TRBJ2-7; D might be TRBD2 (5 bases). Germline CDR1 reads MNHEY; CDR2 reads SVGAGI. The V end was cut by 0 bases, the J end by 2 bases, with 11 bases between. The CDR3 has 15 amino acids. CDR3 region: CASSYSRADPYEQYF. In DNA form, the CDR3 reads TGTGCCAGCAGTTACTCGAGGGCAGATCCCTACGAGCAGTACTTC.

This clone was detected a few times. The V and J genes are TRBV18 and TRBJ1-5; D may be TRBD1 (6 bases). This CDR3 region has 16 residues. CDR1 and CDR2 (germline): KGHSH, LQKENI. The ends were cut back, 2 bases at V and 1 base at J, with 12 bases in the middle. This CDR3 reads CASSPSDRSSNQPQHF. The DNA for the CDR3 is TGTGCCAGCTCACCATCGGACAGAAGCAGCAATCAGCCCCAGCATTTT.

V and J are TRBV29-1 and TRBJ1-2, with a possible D match to TRBD1 (5 bases). This CDR3 contains 13 residues. V lost 7 bases and J 4 bases, leaving 16 bases between the germline ends. Germline CDR1 is SQVTM and CDR2 is ANQGSEA. Here the CDR3 reads CSALGETGYGYTF. In DNA form, the CDR3 reads TGCAGCGCCTTAGGGGAAACAGGCTATGGCTACACCTTC.

This clone has ten or more counts. Other nucleotide sequences in the sample specify the same CDR3. This sequence joins TRBV5-8 and TRBJ1-5; 7 bases agree with TRBD1. Trimming at V came to 2 bases and at J to 0 bases, leaving 2 bases not matched to a gene. The germline gives CDR1 SGHTS, CDR2 YDEGEE. The CDR3 has 15 amino acids. The CDR3 protein is CASSLQGYSNQPQHF. CDR3 in DNA: TGTGCCAGCAGCTTACAGGGGTATAGCAATCAGCCCCAGCATTTT.

The chain has TRBV2 and TRBJ1-1, with 10 bases identical to TRBD1. Germline CDR1 reads SNHLY; CDR2 reads FYNNEI. V gave up 4 bases and J gave up 6 bases; unmatched junction bases: 8. The CDR3 loop spans 15 amino acids. This CDR3 reads CASSVAGTGASEAFF. In DNA form, the CDR3 reads TGTGCCAGCAGTGTAGCCGGGACAGGGGCGTCTGAAGCTTTCTTT.

A single count supports this clone. CDR3 sequence reads: CASSLAREASGANVLTF. For the CDR3, the DNA is TGTGCCAGCAGCTTAGCGAGGGAAGCCTCTGGGGCCAACGTCCTGACTTTC. The J gene is TRBJ2-6, the V gene TRBV7-9, with a weak D call TRBD2 (5 bases). The CDR3 length is 17 residues. The V and J ends lost 0 bases and 0 bases respectively, with 9 bases between them. Germline CDR1 reads SEHNR; CDR2 reads FQNEAQ (reference sequence). Variable domain in full (rest from reference TRBV7-9 and TRBJ2-6): DTGVSQNPRHKITKRGQNVTFRCDPISEHNRLYWYRQTLGQGPEFLTYFQNEAQLEKSRLLSDRFSAERPKGSFSTLEIQRTEQGDSAMYLCASSLAREASGANVLTFGAGSRLTVL.

For this clone: Other DNA sequences within the sample encode an identical CDR3. The V and J genes are TRBV9 and TRBJ1-4, with 11 bases identical to TRBD1. This CDR3 has 17 amino acids. Trimming cost V 0 bases and J 0 bases; bases outside gene matches: 1. In germline, CDR1 is SGDLS, CDR2 YYNGEE. CDR3 sequence: CASSVAGQGATNEKLFF. CDR3 DNA: TGTGCCAGCAGCGTAGCGGGACAGGGGGCAACTAATGAAAAACTGTTTTTT.